This T cell receptor beta chain was obtained from a study of Ad26.COV2.S vaccination and SARS-CoV-2 variants. Points from the study as a whole: Vaccine recipients posted higher spike-specific TCR breadth than their placebo counterparts. CD8+ and CD4+ T cells specific for spike reportedly responded with substantial breadth after vaccination. For non-spike TCRs, breadth in vaccine recipients resembled that in placebo recipients. Analyses of TCR breadth and depth may have underestimated total T cell responses.

V lost 5 bases and J lost 0, with 11 bases in between. Germline CDR1 and CDR2: KGHSH and LQKENI. The CDR3 is made up of 15 amino acids. The table came from immunoSEQ multiplex PCR; TCRdb's copy has only in-frame clones and leaves some out. The table has 350,000 to 450,000 clones, about 90% seen once. Concerning this clone: Its antigen is still unknown.

J is TRBJ1-3 and V is TRBV18; D uncertain. The input for sequencing was peripheral blood, taken after recovery from COVID-19. This TCR was recovered from a human donor who had recovered from COVID-19. The CDR3 DNA sequence: TGTGCCAGCTCATTTGTGGGAAGCTCTGGAAACACCATATATTTT. Residues: CASSFVGSSGNTIYF.